This record covers a single TCR beta chain. The antigen is undetermined. These data are taken from a study of OX40 agonist ivuxolimab in advanced cancers. Study-level information: The diagnoses of dose-escalation patients were hepatocellular carcinoma, melanoma, renal cell or head and neck cancer. Study conclusions and caveats: Some patients without response likewise showed low normalized clonal expansion. Expanded clones belonging to CD8+ T cells outnumbered, on average, those of CD4+.

Clones were read by immunoSEQ multiplex PCR, and TCRdb kept only the in-frame ones, dropping some. This sample has about 78,000 clones; around 87% occur once, and the top ten carry 0.24%. The material was CD4+ or CD8+ T cells sorted from blood, obtained in a trial of the OX40 agonist ivuxolimab. The TCR was taken from an adult with an advanced solid tumor such as melanoma, head and neck, liver or kidney cancer.

The CDR3 DNA reads as TGCGCCAGCAGCGTTGGGAACTACAATGAGCAGTTCTTC. Protein: CASSVGNYNEQFF. The chain is built from TRBV5-1 and TRBJ2-1; D remains unclear. Trimming took 4 bases from V and 3 from J, leaving 8 bases between them. The CDR3 contains 13 residues. Germline V lookup: CDR1 SGHRS, CDR2 YFSETQ. The whole variable domain, remainder taken from reference TRBV5-1 and TRBJ2-1, is KAGVTQTPRYLIKTRGQQVTLSCSPISGHRSVSWYQQTPGQGLQFLFEYFSETQRNKGNFPGRFSGRQFSNSRSEMNVSTLELGDSALYLCASSVGNYNEQFFGPGTRLTVL.